This paragraph covers one T cell receptor (beta chain) sequence. What it recognizes is unknown. TCRdb reprocessed the 5' RACE reads with MiXCR, giving one entry per CDR3 protein. The sample records 220,000 or so distinct CDR3 sequences, about a sixth being singletons. This record belongs to a study of CD8 T cells in ankylosing spondylitis. This CDR3 comprises 15 residues. V lost 3 bases to trimming and J lost 2 bases, with 12 bases between them. Looked up from germline, CDR1 is MDHEN and CDR2 is SYDVKM. Study observations and caveats: In ankylosing spondylitis patients, matched synovial fluid reportedly showed significant enrichment of disease-linked clones. Earlier studies detected some motif variants in reactive arthritis synovial fluid and blood. Made up of eight highly homologous variants, a TCR beta motif appeared characteristic of ankylosing spondylitis blood.

The V and J genes are TRBV28 and TRBJ2-3, with D unresolved. This receptor was taken from a male donor with ankylosing spondylitis. The material sequenced was blood, either unsorted or a sorted T cell fraction (not recorded which). CDR3 DNA: TGTGCCAGCAGTTTCGGTGTCGGAGACACAGATACGCAGTATTTT. Its protein is CASSFGVGDTDTQYF.